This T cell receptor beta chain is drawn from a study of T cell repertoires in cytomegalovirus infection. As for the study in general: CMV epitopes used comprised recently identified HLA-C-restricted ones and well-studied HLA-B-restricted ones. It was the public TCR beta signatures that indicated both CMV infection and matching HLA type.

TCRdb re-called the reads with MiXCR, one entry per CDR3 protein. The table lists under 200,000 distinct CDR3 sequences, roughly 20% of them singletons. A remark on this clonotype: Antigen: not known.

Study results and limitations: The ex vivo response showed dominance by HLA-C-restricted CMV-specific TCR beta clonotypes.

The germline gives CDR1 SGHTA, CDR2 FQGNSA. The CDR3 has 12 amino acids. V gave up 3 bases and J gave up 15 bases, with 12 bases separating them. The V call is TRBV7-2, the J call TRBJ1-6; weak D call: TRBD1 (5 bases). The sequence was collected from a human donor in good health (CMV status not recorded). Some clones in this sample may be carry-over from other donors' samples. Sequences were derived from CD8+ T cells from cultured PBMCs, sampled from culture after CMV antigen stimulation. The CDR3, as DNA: TGTGCCAGCAGCTTGGGTGGCAGGGACCTCCACTTT. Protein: CASSLGGRDLHF. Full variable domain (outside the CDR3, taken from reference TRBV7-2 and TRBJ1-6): GAGVSQSPSNKVTEKGKDVELRCDPISGHTALYWYRQSLGQGLEFLIYFQGNSAPDKSGLPSDRFSAERTGGSVSTLTIQRTQQEDSAVYLCASSLGGRDLHFGNGTRLTVT.